This TCR beta chain appears in the sequencing data of a study of T-cell reconstitution after alpha-beta-depleted transplantation in children. Preparing the TCRbeta library involved the use of unique molecular identifiers. In TCRdb, the PCR reads were re-called with MiXCR into one record per CDR3 protein. Of hundreds of thousands of distinct CDR3 sequences in the sample, under 12% were seen once. This clonotype was recorded at least ten times. V lost 3 bases, J lost 8 bases, and 16 bases lay in between. CDR3 size: 14 residues. The receptor's source is a human donor who donated a stem cell graft to a child with acute myeloid leukemia. The material sequenced was PBMCs from the stem cell graft donor, taken from the stem cell graft. The gene calls are TRBV12-3 or TRBV12-4 and TRBJ1-2, with a tentative D call TRBD1 (6 bases). The CDR3 region has the DNA TGTGCCAGCAGTTTCCGCCAGGGGTCGGCGGGCTACACCTTC. This gives the protein CASSFRQGSAGYTF.